This T cell receptor (beta chain) was sequenced for a study of blood T cell repertoires in COVID-19. Overall study context: Samples taken during acute and convalescent COVID-19 were collected in the United States, Italy and Spain. The cDNA or gDNA used as material had been derived from T cells, B-cell-depleted T cells, or PBMCs.

Source study methods: How many nucleated cells were present was estimated from reference gene primer amplification. The table came from immunoSEQ multiplex PCR; TCRdb's copy has only in-frame clones and leaves some out. V and J calls plus clone size are reproduced from that table; the DNA served to infer D and trimming. The data show 200,000 to 250,000 clones, just under 90% seen once. V lost 4 bases to trimming and J lost 5 bases, with 24 bases between them. The CDR3 consists of 18 residues. Germline values: CDR1 SGHNT, CDR2 YENEEA. This clonotype originated in a man aged 30 to 39 with COVID-19, enrolled during active disease. The genes are TRBV11-3 and TRBJ1-5; D may be TRBD1 (5 bases). Material: peripheral blood. The CDR3 protein is CASSSAGHSSLIDQPQHF. The CDR3 region has the DNA TGTGCCAGCAGCTCTGCGGGGCACTCTTCCCTAATCGATCAGCCCCAGCATTTT.